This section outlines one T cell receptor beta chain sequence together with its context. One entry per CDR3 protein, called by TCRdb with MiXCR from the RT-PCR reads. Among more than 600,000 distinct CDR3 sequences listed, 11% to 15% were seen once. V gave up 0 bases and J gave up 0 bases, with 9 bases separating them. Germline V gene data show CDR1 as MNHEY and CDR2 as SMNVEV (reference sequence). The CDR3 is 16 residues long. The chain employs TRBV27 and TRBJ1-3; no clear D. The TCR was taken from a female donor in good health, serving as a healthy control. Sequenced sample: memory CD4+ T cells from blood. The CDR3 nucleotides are TGTGCCAGCAGTTTATCCAGATTGAGCTCTGGAAACACCATATATTTT. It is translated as CASSLSRLSSGNTIYF.